This entry lists 29 T cell receptor beta chains sequenced from one sample in a study of human T cells and chemical hapten exposure. MiXCR, run by TCRdb on the RACE reads, gives a single entry per CDR3 protein. The sample has approximately 79,000 distinct CDR3 sequences; about 9.3% are singletons. Indicated time point: patch test 1, 2 weeks after DPC sensitization. The treatment is: therapeutic diphenylcyclopropenone sensitization with weekly scalp DPC. The material sequenced was whole blood, taken in connection with sensitization to the hapten diphenylcyclopropenone (DPC). These receptors all stem from a woman in her forties or fifties with alopecia areata. Some clones in this sample may be carry-over from other donors' samples.

This clonotype was recorded at least ten times. In DNA form, the CDR3 reads TGTGCCAGCAGCCAACGGGGGAGCTCTGGGGCCAACGTCCTGACTTTC. This gives the protein CASSQRGSSGANVLTF. The chain is built from TRBV3-1 and TRBJ2-6; tentative D call: TRBD2 (6 bases). This CDR3 region has 16 residues. Trimming cost V 2 bases and J 0 bases, with 8 bases left between them. CDR1 and CDR2 from the germline V gene are LGHDT and YNNKEL (reference sequence).

The genes are TRBV7-9 and TRBJ2-3; D not certain. Trimming took 3 bases from V and 8 from J, leaving 12 bases between them. Per the germline V gene, CDR1 is SEHNR and CDR2 is FQNEAQ (reference sequence). There are 13 residues in the CDR3. CDR3 region: CASSLDGRVTQYF. CDR3 coding DNA: TGTGCCAGCAGCTTGGACGGACGCGTTACGCAGTATTTT.

This clonotype appeared a few times. The chain has TRBV5-5 and TRBJ2-5; TRBD2 aligns across 8 bases. The germline CDR1 and CDR2 sequences are SGHKS and YYEKEE (reference sequence). This CDR3 region has 15 residues. J lost 4 bases, V lost 1 base, and 6 bases had no gene match. This chain's CDR3 is CASSLLPGGRETQYF. CDR3 coding DNA: TGTGCCAGCAGCTTGTTGCCGGGAGGGCGAGAGACCCAGTACTTC. Together with reference TRBV5-5 and TRBJ2-5, the CDR3 gives the full variable domain: DAGVTQSPTHLIKTRGQQVTLRCSPISGHKSVSWYQQVLGQGPQFIFQYYEKEERGRGNFPDRFSARQFPNYSSELNVNALLLGDSALYLCASSLLPGGRETQYFGPGTRLLVL.

The chain recombines TRBV29-1 with TRBJ2-1; D is uncertain. Germline V lookup: CDR1 SQVTM, CDR2 ANQGSEA. V shed 4 bases and J shed 6 bases, with 7 bases lying between them. The CDR3 runs 11 residues. This CDR3 is CSVVTLNEQFF. The CDR3 region has the DNA TGCAGCGTTGTAACCCTCAATGAGCAGTTCTTC.

This clonotype was detected a few times. V gene TRBV20-1 combines with J gene TRBJ2-1, with TRBD2 identical over 7 bases. The CDR3 contains 14 residues. Germline assignment: CDR1 DFQATT and CDR2 SNEGSKA (reference sequence). With V trimmed by 8 bases and J by 0 bases, 7 bases remained unmatched. The CDR3 spells CSTKGGSSYNEQFF. The CDR3 DNA reads TGCAGTACCAAAGGCGGGAGCTCCTACAATGAGCAGTTCTTC.

There are a few counts of this clonotype. The V call is TRBV5-1, the J call TRBJ2-1, with D perhaps matching TRBD1 (6 bases). V was shortened by 3 bases and J by 7 bases, with 14 bases between the two germline ends. This CDR3 is 14 amino acids long. Germline V lookup: CDR1 SGHRS, CDR2 YFSETQ. CDR3 loop: CASSSRQAGNEQFF. CDR3 DNA sequence: TGCGCCAGCAGCTCCCGACAGGCCGGGAATGAGCAGTTCTTC.

This clonotype was observed a handful of times. The chain combines TRBV9 with TRBJ2-2; the D gene is possibly TRBD2 (7 bases). The CDR3 extends over 14 amino acids. The V gene's germline CDR1 is SGDLS and CDR2 YYNGEE. V was shortened by 4 bases and J by 4 bases, with 11 bases between the two germline ends. The CDR3 DNA sequence: TGTGCCAGCAGCCGCGGGGGCCTCACCGGGGAGCTGTTTTTT. Translating gives CASSRGGLTGELFF.

This clonotype has more than one count but fewer than ten. The chain couples TRBV20-1 to TRBJ1-5; 7 bases agree with TRBD1. Germline loops: CDR1 DFQATT, CDR2 SNEGSKA (reference sequence). V trimming: 6 bases; J trimming: 7 bases; junction bases outside the gene matches: 9. This CDR3 is built from 13 residues. In DNA, the CDR3 is TGCAGTGCCCCTCGACAGGGTGAGCAGCCCCAGCATTTT. It codes for CSAPRQGEQPQHF.

This clonotype was found a few times. The V gene is TRBV2, the J gene TRBJ1-5, with 9 positions matching TRBD1. Per the germline V gene, CDR1 is SNHLY and CDR2 is FYNNEI. The CDR3 spans 15 residues. V was clipped by 6 bases and J by 0 bases; unmatched bases: 3. CDR3 loop: CASRQGAYSNQPQHF. CDR3 coding DNA: TGTGCCAGCAGACAGGGGGCCTATAGCAATCAGCCCCAGCATTTT. Full variable domain (outside the CDR3, taken from reference TRBV2 and TRBJ1-5): EPEVTQTPSHQVTQMGQEVILRCVPISNHLYFYWYRQILGQKVEFLVSFYNNEISEKSEIFDDQFSVERPDGSNFTLKIRSTKLEDSAMYFCASRQGAYSNQPQHFGDGTRLSIL.

This clonotype occurred a few times. The DNA of the CDR3 is TGTGCCAGCAGTTTAGCGCGCTGGGAGCAGTACTTC. It codes for CASSLARWEQYF. The J gene is TRBJ2-7, the V gene TRBV12-3 or TRBV12-4; D unclear. V lost 0 bases to trimming and J lost 7 bases, with 7 bases between them. The CDR3 spans 12 residues.

This clonotype was seen a handful of times. V usage is TRBV6-1 and J usage is TRBJ2-3; TRBD2 agrees at 9 bases. Germline values: CDR1 MNHNS, CDR2 SASEGT. Trimming took 5 bases from V and 5 from J; bases not matched to a gene: 8. The CDR3 has 15 amino acids. CDR3 in amino acids: CASSKIAGARDTQYF. The DNA for the CDR3 is TGTGCCAGCAGTAAAATAGCGGGAGCCAGAGATACGCAGTATTTT.

The rearrangement joins TRBV18 to TRBJ1-5, with D possibly matching TRBD1 (6 bases). The germline V gene has CDR1 KGHSH and CDR2 LQKENI. The CDR3 totals 14 residues. V was trimmed by 6 bases and J by 2 bases, leaving 11 bases between them. CDR3 in amino acids: CASSPEGGNQPQHF. CDR3 bases: TGTGCCAGCTCGCCCGAGGGGGGCAATCAGCCCCAGCATTTT.

About this clonotype itself: Being one base from a much bigger clone, this may be a read error. V and J are TRBV12-3 or TRBV12-4 and TRBJ1-1; D may be TRBD1 (5 bases). The CDR3 consists of 14 residues. In nucleotides, the CDR3 is TGTGCCAGCGGTTTGGACACGGAGAACACTGAAGCTTTCTTT. It is translated as CASGLDTENTEAFF.

The rearrangement uses TRBV7-9 and TRBJ2-7, with TRBD1 identical over 7 bases. With V trimmed by 6 bases and J by 2 bases, 4 bases remained unmatched. Germline-derived CDR1 and CDR2 are SEHNR and FQNEAQ (reference sequence). This CDR3 contains 13 residues. CDR3 region: CASRGQLTYEQYF. CDR3 coding DNA: TGTGCCAGCAGGGGACAGCTAACCTACGAGCAGTACTTC.

The sample holds a few counts of this clonotype. The rearrangement uses TRBV12-3 or TRBV12-4 and TRBJ2-5; D may be TRBD1 (6 bases). Deletions cut 1 base from V and 5 bases from J, with 14 bases between. The CDR3 has 15 amino acids. CDR3 region: CASSLGGTGPETQYF. CDR3 sequence (DNA): TGTGCCAGCAGTTTAGGTGGTACAGGGCCCGAGACCCAGTACTTC.

The V gene is TRBV11-2, the J gene TRBJ1-2, with a weak D call TRBD1 (6 bases). Germline V gene sequence: CDR1 SGHAT, CDR2 FQNNGV. The length of the CDR3 is 15 residues. V dropped 5 bases and J dropped 6 bases, with 19 bases sitting between them. CDR3 region: CASSPPGGEMDGYTF. CDR3 DNA: TGTGCCAGCAGCCCCCCGGGGGGCGAAATGGATGGCTACACCTTC.

This clonotype was seen a handful of times. The chain couples TRBV5-5 to TRBJ1-2; D is uncertain. This CDR3 has 13 amino acids. CDR1 is SGHKS and CDR2 is YYEKEE in the germline V gene (reference sequence). Trimming left V 0 bases short and J 3 bases short, with 6 bases between. The CDR3 DNA sequence: TGTGCCAGCAGCTTGGACCCCCACTATGGCTACACCTTC. Its protein product is CASSLDPHYGYTF.

This clonotype was recorded many times. The CDR3 spells CASRFDTGAQYF. The CDR3 DNA sequence: TGCGCCAGCAGATTCGATACAGGGGCGCAGTATTTT. V is TRBV5-1 and J is TRBJ2-3, with TRBD1 identical over 7 bases. Germline CDR1 reads SGHRS; CDR2 reads YFSETQ. V trimming: 5 bases; J trimming: 10 bases; junction bases outside the gene matches: 7. This CDR3 is 12 amino acids long. Full variable domain (outside the CDR3, taken from reference TRBV5-1 and TRBJ2-3): KAGVTQTPRYLIKTRGQQVTLSCSPISGHRSVSWYQQTPGQGLQFLFEYFSETQRNKGNFPGRFSGRQFSNSRSEMNVSTLELGDSALYLCASRFDTGAQYFGPGTRLTVL.

This clonotype was detected ten times or more. The chain recombines TRBV24-1 with TRBJ1-5, with D possibly being TRBD1 (6 bases). V was shortened by 4 bases and J by 3 bases, with 9 bases between the two germline ends. The CDR3 contains 14 residues. CDR1 and CDR2 (germline): KGHDR, SFDVKD. The CDR3 coding sequence is TGTGCCACCAGTGAGGGGGCAGTCAATCAGCCCCAGCATTTT. Translated, it gives CATSEGAVNQPQHF.

This clonotype was counted many times. This rearrangement joins TRBV29-1 to TRBJ1-1; D might be TRBD1 (5 bases). The length of the CDR3 is 14 residues. Deletions cut 4 bases from V and 6 bases from J, with 18 bases between. Germline CDR1 and CDR2: SQVTM and ANQGSEA. In DNA form, the CDR3 reads TGCAGCGTTGGATCGAGGTCGGGGGACGCTGAAGCTTTCTTT. Its translation is CSVGSRSGDAEAFF.

The rearrangement links TRBV5-1 to TRBJ2-3; 7 nucleotides agree with TRBD2. The germline V gene encodes CDR1 SGHRS and CDR2 YFSETQ. The junction had 7 bases not matched to a gene; V was cut back by 2 bases and J by 4 bases. The CDR3 runs to 15 residues. The CDR3 DNA sequence: TGCGCCAGCAGCTTCGGCCTTGGGGGGGCAGATACGCAGTATTTT. It codes for CASSFGLGGADTQYF.

The chain recombines TRBV9 with TRBJ1-3; D not certain. V was trimmed by 4 bases and J by 0 bases, leaving 8 bases between them. There are 14 residues in the CDR3. CDR1 is SGDLS, CDR2 YYNGEE, per germline. The CDR3 sequence is CASSSASSGNTIYF. For the CDR3, the DNA is TGTGCCAGCAGCTCCGCCAGCTCTGGAAACACCATATATTTT.

The V and J genes are TRBV6-6 and TRBJ2-3, with 9 bases that match TRBD1. The CDR3 consists of 15 residues. The V gene end was trimmed by 9 bases and the J gene end by 0 bases; junction bases not matched to a gene: 7. CDR1 is MNHNY and CDR2 is SVGAGI in the germline V gene (reference sequence). The CDR3 DNA reads as TGTGCCAGTATCAAACAGGGGGCTAGCACAGATACGCAGTATTTT. Translation: CASIKQGASTDTQYF.

The sample holds many counts of this clonotype. The CDR3 loop reads CASSPQGYTEAFF. CDR3 DNA: TGTGCCAGCAGCCCCCAGGGGTACACTGAAGCTTTCTTT. This chain connects TRBV7-2 to TRBJ1-1; TRBD1 is a possible D gene (6 bases). V lost 5 bases and J lost 3, with 10 bases in between. CDR1 and CDR2 from the germline V gene are SGHTA and FQGNSA. CDR3 length: 13 residues.

This rearrangement joins TRBV20-1 to TRBJ2-5, with D perhaps TRBD1 (6 bases). Trimming cost V 7 bases and J 4 bases, with 13 bases left between them. This CDR3 is 12 amino acids long. Germline CDR1 reads DFQATT; CDR2 reads SNEGSKA (reference sequence). The CDR3 DNA is TGCAGTGAAGGAGGCAGGGGAGAGACCCAGTACTTC. It is translated as CSEGGRGETQYF.

Points on this clonotype: A much larger clone lies a single base off, so this may be a read error. The chain recombines TRBV10-3 with TRBJ2-1; a possible D gene is TRBD2 (5 bases). Germline lookup yields CDR1 ENHRY and CDR2 SYGVKD. This CDR3 region has 12 residues. CDR3 residues: CAIGESGNEQFF. CDR3 nucleotide sequence: TGTGCCATCGGTGAGTCGGGGAATGAGCAGTTCTTC.

This clonotype was recorded at least ten times. V gene TRBV7-9 combines with J gene TRBJ2-5; D gene uncertain. The CDR3 runs to 14 residues. The germline CDR1 and CDR2 sequences are SEHNR and FQNEAQ (reference sequence). Between the trimmed V and J ends, which lost 0 bases and 4 bases, there was a span of 9 bases. In DNA form, the CDR3 reads TGTGCCAGCAGCTTAGCGAGTAGTGCAGAGACCCAGTACTTC. Translating it yields CASSLASSAETQYF.

The chain is built from TRBV20-1 and TRBJ1-5; tentative D call: TRBD1 (5 bases). CDR1 and CDR2 from the germline V gene are DFQATT and SNEGSKA (reference sequence). V lost 2 bases and J lost 12, with 11 bases in between. The length of the CDR3 is 11 residues. The CDR3: CSARTAGLQHF. CDR3 coding DNA: TGCAGTGCTAGAACCGCAGGGCTCCAGCATTTT.

This clonotype was detected a few times. The chain couples TRBV7-9 to TRBJ2-3; TRBD1 aligns across 8 bases. The germline CDR1 and CDR2 sequences are SEHNR and FQNEAQ (reference sequence). CDR3 length equals 15 residues. V shed 6 bases, J shed 13 bases, and the junction held 18 bases outside the gene matches. This chain's CDR3 is CASSEWGQALLWEYF. The CDR3 DNA reads TGTGCCAGCAGTGAGTGGGGACAGGCCCTCCTATGGGAGTATTTT.